Sequencing of this TCR beta chain was carried out in a study of beta chain features in type 1 diabetes. This clone is labeled as medium-sized. The antigen is not known. The germline V gene encodes CDR1 SGHVS and CDR2 FNYEAQ. Trimming removed 0 bases at V and 6 bases at J, with 6 bases between. This CDR3 is built from 12 residues. Whole-study results and caveats: Naive, central memory and Treg TCRB repertoires appeared more alike in patients than in healthy donors. There were fewer insertions and more deletions at the VDJ junctions of type 1 diabetes patients. Equally in patients and controls, PCR might preferentially amplify shorter templates.

What was sequenced were expressed TCRB transcripts, since all of the isolated RNA had been reverse transcribed. Naive, central memory and regulatory T cell samples produced a mean of roughly 3.5 million reads. Assay used: immunoSEQ multiplex PCR; TCRdb lists only in-frame clones, some missing. The sample records about 200,000 clones, 11% being singletons. What was sequenced was central memory CD4+ T cells from blood. This sequence was found in a young man in good health. The chain couples TRBV7-6 to TRBJ2-7; a possible D gene is TRBD1 (6 bases). CDR3 amino acids: CASSLAGGEQYF. The CDR3 DNA reads TGTGCCAGCAGCTTAGCAGGGGGCGAGCAGTACTTC.